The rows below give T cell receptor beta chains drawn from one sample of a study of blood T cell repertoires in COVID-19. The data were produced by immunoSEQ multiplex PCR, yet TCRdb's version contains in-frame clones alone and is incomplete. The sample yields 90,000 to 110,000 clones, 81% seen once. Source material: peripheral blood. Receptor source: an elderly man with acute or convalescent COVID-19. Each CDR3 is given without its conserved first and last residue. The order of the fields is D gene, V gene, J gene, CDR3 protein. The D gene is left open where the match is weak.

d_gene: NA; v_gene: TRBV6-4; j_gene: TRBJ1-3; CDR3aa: ASSEQPGNTIY
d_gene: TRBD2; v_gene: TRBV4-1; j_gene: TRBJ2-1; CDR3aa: ASSDTPTSGSVNEQF
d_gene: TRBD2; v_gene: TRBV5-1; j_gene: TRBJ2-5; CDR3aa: ASSFNGRAETQY
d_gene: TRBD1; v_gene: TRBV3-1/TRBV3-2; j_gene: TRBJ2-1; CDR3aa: ASSLAGTGYNEQF
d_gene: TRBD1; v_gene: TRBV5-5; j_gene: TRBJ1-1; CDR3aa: ASSVGQGTTEAF
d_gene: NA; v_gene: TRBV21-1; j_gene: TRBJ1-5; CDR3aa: APRGRNQPQH
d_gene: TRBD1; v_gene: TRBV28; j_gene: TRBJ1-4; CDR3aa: ASSTDRGLYEKLF
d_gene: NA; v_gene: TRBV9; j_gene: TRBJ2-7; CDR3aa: ASSVAARGEQY
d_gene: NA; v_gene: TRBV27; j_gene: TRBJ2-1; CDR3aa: ASSPRQGGRFYNEQF
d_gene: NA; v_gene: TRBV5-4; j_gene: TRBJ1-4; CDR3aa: ASSLGGTNEKLF
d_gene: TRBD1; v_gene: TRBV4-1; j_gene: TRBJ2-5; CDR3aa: ASSQDRGSQETQY
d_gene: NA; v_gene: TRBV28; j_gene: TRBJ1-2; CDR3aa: ASNPGPGGYT
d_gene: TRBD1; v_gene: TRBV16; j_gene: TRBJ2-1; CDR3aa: ASSRQGNEQF
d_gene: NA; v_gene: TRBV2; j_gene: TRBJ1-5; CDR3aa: ASRGNQGNQPQH
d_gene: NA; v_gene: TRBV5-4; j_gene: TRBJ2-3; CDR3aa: ASSLARDADTQY
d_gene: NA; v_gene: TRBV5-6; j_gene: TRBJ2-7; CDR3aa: ASSLLADSEQY
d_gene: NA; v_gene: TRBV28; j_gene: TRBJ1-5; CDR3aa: ASSLWTTRQPQH
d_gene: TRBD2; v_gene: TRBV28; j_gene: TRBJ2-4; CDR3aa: ASTQTITPVGGGNIQY
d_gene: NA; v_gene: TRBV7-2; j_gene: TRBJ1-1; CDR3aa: ASSYRSGDTEAF
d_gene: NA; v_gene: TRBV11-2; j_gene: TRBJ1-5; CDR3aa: ASSLDLSQPQH
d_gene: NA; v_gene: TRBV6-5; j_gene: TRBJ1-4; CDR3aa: ASSYSGAGVEEKLF
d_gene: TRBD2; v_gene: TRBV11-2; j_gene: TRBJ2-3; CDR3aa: ASRTSGSLTDTQY
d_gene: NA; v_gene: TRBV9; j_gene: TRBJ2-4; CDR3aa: ASSALIADIQY